Shown below are 6 T cell receptor beta chains from a single sample sequenced in a study of radiotherapy plus CTLA-4 blockade in lung cancer. The data were produced by immunoSEQ multiplex PCR, yet TCRdb's version contains in-frame clones alone and is incomplete. Among 90,000 or so clones listed, around 83% were seen once. The material sequenced was peripheral blood, taken from a patient treated with radiotherapy plus ipilimumab. Source of these receptors: a human donor with non-small cell lung cancer who had stable disease on radiotherapy plus ipilimumab.

The V gene is TRBV2, the J gene TRBJ2-5; 9 bases are shared with TRBD2. Losses at the gene ends were 6 bases for V and 5 bases for J; bases not matched to a gene: 10. CDR1 and CDR2 from the germline V gene are SNHLY and FYNNEI. This CDR3 region has 15 residues. CDR3 sequence (DNA): TGTGCCAGCAGCCGACGGGAAAGCGGGAGGGAGACCCAGTACTTC. Its protein is CASSRRESGRETQYF.

This sequence joins TRBV6-5 and TRBJ2-1, with D possibly TRBD1 on 6 matching bases. Per germline, CDR1 MNHEY and CDR2 SVGAGI. The CDR3 extends over 12 amino acids. Trimming stripped 6 bases from V and 15 bases from J, with 18 bases between. DNA of the CDR3: TGTGCCAGCAGGGGGGACACCCAAAGCCCGTTCTTC. Protein: CASRGDTQSPFF.

V and J are TRBV7-3 and TRBJ2-7; 13 nucleotides align to TRBD2. Trimming removed 2 bases from V and 3 bases from J; junction bases left unmatched: 1. Germline CDR1 reads SGHTA; CDR2 reads FQGTGA. The CDR3 spans 15 residues. CDR3 sequence: CASSLRLAGGYEQYF. The DNA for the CDR3 is TGTGCCAGCAGCTTACGACTAGCGGGGGGCTACGAGCAGTACTTC.

The rearrangement uses TRBV2 and TRBJ2-7; 8 bases agree with TRBD1. V was clipped by 3 bases and J by 4 bases; unmatched bases: 8. Germline V lookup: CDR1 SNHLY, CDR2 FYNNEI. The CDR3 spans 15 residues. Written as DNA, the CDR3 is TGTGCCAGCAGTGAGTGGCAGGGGGCGCTTTACGAGCAGTACTTC. This encodes CASSEWQGALYEQYF.

In this sample, this clone turned up a few times. The genes are TRBV18 and TRBJ2-7, with 10 positions matching TRBD2. The CDR3 consists of 16 residues. After removal of 4 bases from V and 4 bases from J, the junction contained 10 bases not matched to a gene. The germline gives CDR1 KGHSH, CDR2 LQKENI. The CDR3 DNA reads TGTGCCAGCTCACTAGCCTTAGCGGGAGGAGCGTACGAGCAGTACTTC. As protein: CASSLALAGGAYEQYF.

V is TRBV5-1 and J is TRBJ1-2; 10 positions match TRBD1. The J segment lost 10 bases and the V segment lost 3 bases, leaving 6 bases of the junction unmatched. There are 13 residues in the CDR3. Germline-derived CDR1 and CDR2 are SGHRS and YFSETQ. This chain's CDR3 is CASSYAGQGPYTF. CDR3 coding DNA: TGCGCCAGCAGCTACGCGGGACAGGGGCCCTACACCTTC.